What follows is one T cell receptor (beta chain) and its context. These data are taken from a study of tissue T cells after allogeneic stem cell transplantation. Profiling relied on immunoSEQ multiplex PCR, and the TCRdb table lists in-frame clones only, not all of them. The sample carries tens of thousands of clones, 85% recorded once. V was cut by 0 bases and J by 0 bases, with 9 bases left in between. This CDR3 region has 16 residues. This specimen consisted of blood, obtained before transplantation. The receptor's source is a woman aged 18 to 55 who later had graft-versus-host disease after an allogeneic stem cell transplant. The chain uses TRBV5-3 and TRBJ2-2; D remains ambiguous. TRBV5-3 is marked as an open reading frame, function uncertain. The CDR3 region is CARSLAADPNTGELFF. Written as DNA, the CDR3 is TGTGCCAGAAGCTTGGCCGCGGATCCGAACACCGGGGAGCTGTTTTTT.